This is a list of T cell receptor beta chains from one sample in a study of blood T cell repertoires in COVID-19. Sequencing used immunoSEQ multiplex PCR; TCRdb keeps in-frame clones, though not all of them. The table shows tens of thousands of clones, with around 83% occurring only once. Specimen: peripheral blood. The receptors here all came from a human donor in a cohort sampled during active COVID-19. Both conserved end residues are part of each CDR3. Each record gives: J gene, V gene, clone size, D gene, CDR3 DNA, CDR3 protein. A D gene is named only where the DNA matches it firmly. The size of a clone is reported for some rows only, either as once, few or many, or as a class for expanded clones.

>TRBJ2-5|TRBV5-8|-|-
TGTGCCAGCAGACATGCCACGTACCAAGAGACCCAGTACTTC
CASRHATYQETQYF
>TRBJ1-1|TRBV20-1|-|-
TGCAGTGCTAGTGAGGCCGCAGGGTACGTGAACTTAGCTTTCTTT
CSASEAAGYVNLAFF
>TRBJ2-1|TRBV7-9|-|-
TGTGCCAGCAGTTTCGAAGAGTATAGGGGCAATGAGCAGTTCTTC
CASSFEEYRGNEQFF
>TRBJ2-7|TRBV10-1|-|TRBD2
TGCGCCAGCGCGGCGGGAGGGCGGTACGAGCAGTACTTC
CASAAGGRYEQYF
>TRBJ1-1|TRBV7-9|once|TRBD1
TGTGCCAGCAGCTCCGGGACAGCGGGGAACACTGAAGCTTTCTTT
CASSSGTAGNTEAFF
>TRBJ2-7|TRBV7-9|once|-
TGTGCCAGCAGCTCCGGGGCGGGGAGCTCCTACGAGCAGTACTTC
CASSSGAGSSYEQYF
>TRBJ2-3|TRBV6-5|-|TRBD1
TGTGCCAGCAGCGGCGACAGGGGAGGCGCAGATACGCAGTATTTT
CASSGDRGGADTQYF
>TRBJ1-2|TRBV20-1|-|-
TGCAGTGCTAGCTCCGGGAATGGCTACACCTTC
CSASSGNGYTF
>TRBJ2-3|TRBV5-1|-|TRBD1
TGCGCCAGCAAGGGACAGGGGGCAACAGATACGCAGTATTTT
CASKGQGATDTQYF
>TRBJ1-1|TRBV2|-|TRBD1
TGTGCCAACGAGGGAGACAGGGGCCAAGCTTTCTTT
CANEGDRGQAFF
>TRBJ2-5|TRBV29-1|-|-
TGCAGCGTTGAAAGAGACATACAAGAGACCCAGTACTTC
CSVERDIQETQYF
>TRBJ2-1|TRBV10-3|few|TRBD2
TGTGCCATCAGTGAGCCAACTAGCGGGAAGCGCAATGAGCAGTTCTTC
CAISEPTSGKRNEQFF
>TRBJ1-6|TRBV6-5|-|-
TGTGCCAGCAGTTACTCGAGGAGCTCCTATAATTCACCCCTCCACTTT
CASSYSRSSYNSPLHF
>TRBJ2-5|TRBV6-6|-|TRBD2
TGTGCCAGCAGTCGAAGAGGCCTAGCGGGGGGGTTGCCGTACCAAGAGACCCAGTACTTC
CASSRRGLAGGLPYQETQYF
>TRBJ2-1|TRBV30|once|-
TGTGCCTGGACCCTCTACAATGAGCAGTTCTTC
CAWTLYNEQFF
>TRBJ2-5|TRBV7-6|-|-
TGTGCCAGCAGCCCCACTCGTGGAGACAGCTACTTCGGGGAGACCCAGTACTTC
CASSPTRGDSYFGETQYF
>TRBJ1-5|TRBV18|-|-
TGTGCCAGCTCAGAAGAAATCAGTCAGCCCCAGCATTTT
CASSEEISQPQHF
>TRBJ1-1|TRBV5-5|-|-
TGTGCCAGCAGCTTGCCCTTAACTGAAGCTTTCTTT
CASSLPLTEAFF
>TRBJ2-1|TRBV30|few|TRBD1
TGTGCGGGAGGGACAGGGATCACCTACAATGAGCAGTTCTTC
CAGGTGITYNEQFF
>TRBJ2-7|TRBV4-1|once|TRBD2
TGCGCCAGCAGCTCGGGTATCCCGGGACTAGCGGGAGTAGGCGAGCAGTACTTC
CASSSGIPGLAGVGEQYF
>TRBJ2-7|TRBV3-1/TRBV3-2|-|-
TGTGCCAGCAGCCATACCATCTCCCGGGACTTCACCTACGAGCAGTACTTC
CASSHTISRDFTYEQYF
>TRBJ2-1|TRBV27|-|TRBD2
TGTGCCAGCAGTTCCGGGACTAGCGGGAGGGGTGAGCAGTTCTTC
CASSSGTSGRGEQFF
>TRBJ1-2|TRBV20-1|-|TRBD1
TGCAGTGCCACCGGGACAGACGGCTACACCTTC
CSATGTDGYTF
>TRBJ1-2|TRBV2|-|TRBD1
TGTGCCAGCAGCGGACAGGGCGAAGGTGGCTACACCTTC
CASSGQGEGGYTF
>TRBJ1-5|TRBV4-1|-|TRBD1
TGCGCCAGCAGCCGAACAGGGGGCAATCAGCCCCAGCATTTT
CASSRTGGNQPQHF
>TRBJ1-5|TRBV18|once|TRBD1
TGTGCCAGCTCACGTACCGGGACAGGGGTGAAGAATCAGCCCCAGCATTTT
CASSRTGTGVKNQPQHF
>TRBJ2-3|TRBV5-4|-|-
TGTGCCAGCAGGAGAGACTTAACAGATACGCAGTATTTT
CASRRDLTDTQYF
>TRBJ2-5|TRBV5-1|-|-
TGCGCCAGCAGCTTGGAAGCGGAGACCCAGTACTTC
CASSLEAETQYF
>TRBJ1-1|TRBV7-9|-|-
TGTGCCAGCACCCGGCAGGGAACAGACACTGAAGCTTTCTTT
CASTRQGTDTEAFF
>TRBJ2-2|TRBV10-1|-|TRBD1
TGCGCCAGCACCTCGGGACAGCCGGGCACCGGGGAGCTGTTTTTT
CASTSGQPGTGELFF
>TRBJ2-7|TRBV7-9|once|TRBD1
TGTGCCAGCAGCACGACAGGGCCATCCTCCTACGAGCAGTACTTC
CASSTTGPSSYEQYF
>TRBJ2-7|TRBV7-9|-|-
TGTGCCAGCAGCTTAGGTGGGCCCCTGGGAGGCGAGCAGTACTTC
CASSLGGPLGGEQYF
>TRBJ2-3|TRBV21-1|-|-
TGTGCCAGCAGCAAAAAGCTAGCGGGAGGGTTAGATACGCAGTATTTT
CASSKKLAGGLDTQYF
>TRBJ2-3|TRBV5-6|once|TRBD1
TGTGCCAGCAGCTTGGTGCAGGGGGCGGCGTATTTT
CASSLVQGAAYF
>TRBJ2-2|TRBV5-1|-|TRBD2
TGCGCCAGCAGCCCCGGAGCGACTAGCGGGGGGGCAGCGGGGGAGCTGTTTTTT
CASSPGATSGGAAGELFF
>TRBJ2-2|TRBV24-1|-|TRBD2
TGTGCCACAGCCGGGACTAGCGGGAGCGCTGGCGGGGAGCTGTTTTTT
CATAGTSGSAGGELFF
>TRBJ2-1|TRBV4-1|-|-
TGCGCCAGCAGCCAAGGAGTGTCAGGGATATACAATGAGCAGTTCTTC
CASSQGVSGIYNEQFF
>TRBJ2-3|TRBV7-9|-|-
TGTGCCAGCAGCTTAGCGGAGGGGGGGGCAGATACGCAGTATTTT
CASSLAEGGADTQYF